These T cell receptor beta chains were read from a single sample in a study of CD8+CD57+ T cells in acquired aplastic anemia. TCRdb reprocessed the reads with MiXCR, giving one entry per CDR3 protein. The profile covers approximately 150,000 distinct CDR3 sequences, with 71% appearing a single time and more than 35% taken by the ten largest. The specimen was sorted CD4+, CD8+, or CD8+CD57+ T cells (not recorded which) from PBMCs. The receptors were gathered from a human donor with aplastic anemia. The CDR3 runs from the conserved cysteine through the conserved F or W. The D gene is left open where the match is weak. Clone size is given for some rows only: seen once, a few or many times, or a class if the clone is expanded.

v_gene	abundance	j_gene	d_gene	CDR3nt	CDR3aa
TRBV19	NA	TRBJ1-1	NA	TGTGCCAGTAGGCCCAGGGTTAACACTGAAGCTTTCTTT	CASRPRVNTEAFF
TRBV7-2	NA	TRBJ1-6	NA	TGTGCCAGCAGCTTAGTTGTGGCCCTACAAAATTCACCCCTCCACTTT	CASSLVVALQNSPLHF
TRBV20-1	NA	TRBJ2-1	NA	TGCAGTGCTAGAGATTTTACTAGTTCCGACAATGAGCAGTTCTTC	CSARDFTSSDNEQFF
TRBV25-1	NA	TRBJ2-7	NA	TGTGCCAGCAGCTTGGTAGGGGCCTCCGCCTACGAGCAGTACTTC	CASSLVGASAYEQYF
TRBV20-1	NA	TRBJ2-5	NA	TGCAGTGCTAGAGATATGGGGGAACAGACCCAGTACTTC	CSARDMGEQTQYF
TRBV6-4	many	TRBJ2-3	NA	TGTGCCAGCAGTGACTCCGGAGAGGGCACAGATACGCAGTATTTT	CASSDSGEGTDTQYF
TRBV11-3	NA	TRBJ2-7	TRBD1	TGTGCCAGCAGCCCACCGGACAGGGCCGAGCAGTACTTC	CASSPPDRAEQYF
TRBV7-3	NA	TRBJ2-5	TRBD2	TGTGCCAGCGGGGACTACGAAGAGACCCAGTACTTC	CASGDYEETQYF
TRBV19	NA	TRBJ2-1	TRBD2	TGTGCCAGTAGTATTGGAGGAGCGGGAGGGCCGCCACCCTACAATGAGCAGTTCTTC	CASSIGGAGGPPPYNEQFF
TRBV29-1	NA	TRBJ2-7	NA	TGCAGCGTTGCGGCAGGGGTTATCTACGAGCAGTACTTC	CSVAAGVIYEQYF
TRBV20-1	NA	TRBJ2-7	NA	TGCAGTGCTAGGCGACAGACGGCCTACGAGCAGTACTTC	CSARRQTAYEQYF
TRBV10-3	once	TRBJ2-2	NA	TGTGCCATCCCCTCCGCGGACACCGGGGAGCTGTTTTTT	CAIPSADTGELFF
TRBV7-9	NA	TRBJ1-1	NA	TGTGCCAGCAGCTTATCTTGGGGCATCAACACTGAAGCTTTCTTT	CASSLSWGINTEAFF
TRBV19	NA	TRBJ1-1	NA	TGTGCCAGTTTAGGGATTCGTGATGCGGTTGAAGCTTTCTTT	CASLGIRDAVEAFF
TRBV7-8	few	TRBJ1-5	NA	TGTGCCAGCAGCTTAGAGTACAGGGCCGGTCAGCCCCAGCATTTT	CASSLEYRAGQPQHF
TRBV12-3/TRBV12-4	NA	TRBJ2-7	NA	TGTGCCAGCAGTTTAGCTTTGGGCGAGCAGTACTTC	CASSLALGEQYF
TRBV5-1	NA	TRBJ2-7	TRBD2	TGCGCCAGCAGCTTGGGGACTAGCGGGGGCTCCTACGAGCAGTACTTC	CASSLGTSGGSYEQYF
TRBV20-1	NA	TRBJ2-7	NA	TGCAGTGCTAGGGACAGTGCCTACGAGCAGTACTTC	CSARDSAYEQYF
TRBV5-1	NA	TRBJ2-2	NA	TGCGCCAGCAGGACGGGGCAGGGAGAGCTGTTTTTT	CASRTGQGELFF
TRBV7-9	NA	TRBJ2-6	NA	TGTGCCAGCAGCTTAGCGCACTCTGGGGCCAACGTCCTGACTTTC	CASSLAHSGANVLTF
TRBV4-2	NA	TRBJ2-1	NA	TGTGCCAGCAGCCAAGGGGCTCCTCCTCCCTACAATGAGCAGTTCTTC	CASSQGAPPPYNEQFF
TRBV2	NA	TRBJ2-7	NA	TGTGCCAGCAGTGAAGCGAGGACTCGAATCTCCTACGAGCAGTACTTC	CASSEARTRISYEQYF
TRBV11-3	NA	TRBJ1-5	NA	TGTGCCAGCTCCGGAGGCAGGCGGAGCAATCAGCCCCAGCATTTT	CASSGGRRSNQPQHF
TRBV9	NA	TRBJ1-1	NA	TGTGCCAGCAGCGTAGTTTCACAGGCGGACACTGAAGCTTTCTTT	CASSVVSQADTEAFF
TRBV20-1	NA	TRBJ2-2	NA	TGCAGTGCCAGCCGCGACGAGGGGGAAGGCGGGGAGCTGTTTTTT	CSASRDEGEGGELFF
TRBV6-4	many	TRBJ2-3	NA	TGTGCCAGCAGTGAGGAGGGTAGCACAGATACGCAGTATTTT	CASSEEGSTDTQYF
TRBV20-1	NA	TRBJ2-7	NA	TGCAGTGCTGGGGTTTCGGGCTCTACCTCCTACGAGCAGTACTTC	CSAGVSGSTSYEQYF
TRBV20-1	few	TRBJ1-2	NA	TGCAGTGCTAGAGATAGAGGGATAGCTGGCTACACCTTC	CSARDRGIAGYTF
TRBV29-1	once	TRBJ2-7	NA	TGCAGCGTTGTAACTAGATTAAGCTCCTACGAGCAGTACTTC	CSVVTRLSSYEQYF
TRBV19	NA	TRBJ2-3	NA	TGTGCCAGTAGTATATCTTGGACTAGCACAGATACGCAGTATTTT	CASSISWTSTDTQYF
TRBV10-1	few	TRBJ2-1	TRBD1	TGCGCCAGCAGAGCCGGGACAGGGGTCGAGAATGAGCAGTTCTTC	CASRAGTGVENEQFF
TRBV20-1	NA	TRBJ2-1	NA	TGCAGTGCTAGAGATCGGCTCAATGAGCAGTTCTTC	CSARDRLNEQFF
TRBV5-5	NA	TRBJ2-7	NA	TGTGCCAGCAGCTCCTTCGGGGACGAGCAGTACTTC	CASSSFGDEQYF
TRBV19	NA	TRBJ2-5	TRBD1	TGTGCCAGTAGTAATACGGGACAGCAAGAGACCCAGTACTTC	CASSNTGQQETQYF
TRBV6-4	many	TRBJ2-3	TRBD2	TGTGCCAGCAGTAGTGGCGGGGGGGAATACAATGAGCAGTATTTT	CASSSGGGEYNEQYF
TRBV25-1	NA	TRBJ1-3	NA	TGTGCCAGCAGTGATTCGAATGGAAACACCATATATTTT	CASSDSNGNTIYF
TRBV7-9	NA	TRBJ2-3	NA	TGTGCCAGCAGCTCGACGGGGAATACGCAGTATTTT	CASSSTGNTQYF
TRBV25-1	NA	TRBJ1-6	NA	TGTGCCAGCAGTGATGTCGTAGGGGCTAGCTATAATTCACCCCTCCACTTT	CASSDVVGASYNSPLHF
TRBV10-2	few	TRBJ2-7	NA	TGCGCCAGCAGTGAGTCGGCTCGGGGAATTGAGTTC	CASSESARGIEF
TRBV20-1	once	TRBJ1-5	NA	TGCAGTGCTTGGACAGAATTCAATCAGCCCCAGCATTTT	CSAWTEFNQPQHF
TRBV10-3	NA	TRBJ2-7	NA	TGTGCCATCAGTGAGGTGTCAGCGTTTACCTACGAGCAGTACTTC	CAISEVSAFTYEQYF
TRBV6-4	few	TRBJ2-5	TRBD2	TGTGCCAGCAGCGAGGGACTAGAGGTGACCCAGTACTTC	CASSEGLEVTQYF
TRBV7-9	NA	TRBJ1-5	NA	TGTGCCAGCAGCTTCCCGGGAAGGGGCAATCAGCCCCAGCATTTT	CASSFPGRGNQPQHF
TRBV11-2	many	TRBJ2-7	NA	TGTGCCAGCAGCTTATCAAGCTACGAGCAGTACTTC	CASSLSSYEQYF
TRBV6-5	NA	TRBJ2-2	TRBD2	TGTGCCAGCAGACCCCAGCGGGACCCGAACACCGGGGAGCTGTTTTTT	CASRPQRDPNTGELFF
TRBV29-1	few	TRBJ2-7	TRBD2	TGCAGCGTCGAACTAGCGGGAGAGTACGAGCAGTACTTC	CSVELAGEYEQYF
TRBV5-4	NA	TRBJ2-2	NA	TGTGCCAGCAGCTTGGATCAGGCAGTCGGGGAGCTGTTTTTT	CASSLDQAVGELFF
TRBV7-9	NA	TRBJ2-1	NA	TGTGCCAGCAGCTTAGGAGACCGGGAAAACAATGAGCAGTTCTTC	CASSLGDRENNEQFF
TRBV5-1	NA	TRBJ2-1	NA	TGCGCCAGCAGCTTGAGTGGGATTGAGAATGAGCAGTTCTTC	CASSLSGIENEQFF
TRBV29-1	few	TRBJ1-1	TRBD1	TGCAGCGTTGAACCACAGGGGGAGACTGAAGCTTTCTTT	CSVEPQGETEAFF
TRBV2	NA	TRBJ2-2	NA	TGTGCCATCAGCAGCACCGGGGAGCTGTTTTTT	CAISSTGELFF
TRBV19	NA	TRBJ1-4	TRBD1	TGTGCCAGTACCTCGGACAGGCTCGGCGAAAAACTGTTTTTT	CASTSDRLGEKLFF
TRBV6-4	medium-sized	TRBJ2-6	NA	TGTGCCAGCAGTGAAGGGGGGTCTGCGGCCAACGTCCTGACTTTC	CASSEGGSAANVLTF
TRBV5-4	NA	TRBJ1-1	NA	TGTGCCAGCAGTTTCCCGGGGGTGAACACTGAAGCTTTCTTT	CASSFPGVNTEAFF
TRBV10-1	once	TRBJ1-5	NA	TGCGCCAGCAGTGAGTCGTTTCAACAGCCCCAGCATTTT	CASSESFQQPQHF